Listed here is a single T cell receptor beta chain. The entry originates in a study of cytomegalovirus exposure and HLA in healthy donors. Study as a whole: Caucasian-associated ancestry cluster membership applied to 75% to 85% of approximately 420 genotyped donors.

PCR amplification relied on 60 Vbeta primers (plus 13 Jbeta primers). TCRdb's copy holds only in-frame clones and misses some; the assay was immunoSEQ multiplex PCR. The ten top clones account for 15%, within a sample of more than 75,000 clones. The receptor's source is a man aged 45-65 years in good health and CMV-seropositive. Material for sequencing was PBMCs.

In DNA, the CDR3 is TGTGCCAGCTCACCGGGCCCGGGGGGCAATCAGCCCCAGCATTTT. Protein: CASSPGPGGNQPQHF. The chain joins TRBV18 to TRBJ1-5; D may be TRBD1 (5 bases). CDR3 length equals 15 residues. Germline-derived CDR1 and CDR2 are KGHSH and LQKENI. V was trimmed by 3 bases and J by 2 bases, leaving 11 bases between them.